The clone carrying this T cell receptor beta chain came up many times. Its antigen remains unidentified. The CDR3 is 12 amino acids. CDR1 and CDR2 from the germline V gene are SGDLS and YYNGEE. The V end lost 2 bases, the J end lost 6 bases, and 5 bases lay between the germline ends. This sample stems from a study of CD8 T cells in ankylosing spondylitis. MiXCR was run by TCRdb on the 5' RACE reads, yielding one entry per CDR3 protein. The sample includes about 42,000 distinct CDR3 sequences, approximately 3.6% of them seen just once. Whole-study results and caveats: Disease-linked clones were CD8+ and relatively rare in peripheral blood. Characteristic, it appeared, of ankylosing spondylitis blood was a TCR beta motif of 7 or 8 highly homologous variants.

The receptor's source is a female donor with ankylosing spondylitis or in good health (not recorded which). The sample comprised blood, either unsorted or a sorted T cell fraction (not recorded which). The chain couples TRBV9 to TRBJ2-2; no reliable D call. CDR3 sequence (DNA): TGTGCCAGCAGCGTCCGACCCGGGGAGCTGTTTTTT. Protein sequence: CASSVRPGELFF.